This T cell receptor beta chain was identified during a study of CXCR3-negative and CXCR3-positive naive CD8 T cells. About the study: Sequencing yielded about 150 million TRB reads, roughly 1.5 +/- 0.3 million per library.

The libraries of TRB cDNA were constructed through 5' RACE using UMI labels. One entry per CDR3 protein, without DNA, is what TCRdb gives after re-calling the 5' RACE reads. The sample holds roughly 93,000 distinct CDR3 sequences. Details on this clonotype: Its antigen is currently unknown.

General observations from the study: The TRB CDR3s that CXCR3-positive naive cells carried were more hydrophobic than those of CXCR3-negative naive cells.

The authors gated naive CD8+ T cells as CD45RO-CCR7+CD27+CD95-. The clonotype comes from a human donor in good health. Some clones in this sample may be carry-over from other donors' samples. Sequencing used naive CXCR3+ CD8+ T cells from blood. Stated subset: CD45RO-CCR7+CD27+CD95- naive CD8+ T cells expressing CXCR3 (TNR3+).

The CDR3 sequence is CASSLVQGGNYEQYF. The chain is built from TRBV28 and TRBJ2-7; TCRdb indicates TRBD1, and absent DNA this call remains unverified. The CDR3 spans 15 residues. Germline V gene data show CDR1 as MDHEN and CDR2 as SYDVKM. Full variable domain (missing parts from reference TRBV28 and TRBJ2-7): DVKVTQSSRYLVKRTGEKVFLECVQDMDHENMFWYRQDPGLGLRLIYFSYDVKMKEKGDIPEGYSVSREKKERFSLILESASTNQTSMYLCASSLVQGGNYEQYFGPGTRLTVT.